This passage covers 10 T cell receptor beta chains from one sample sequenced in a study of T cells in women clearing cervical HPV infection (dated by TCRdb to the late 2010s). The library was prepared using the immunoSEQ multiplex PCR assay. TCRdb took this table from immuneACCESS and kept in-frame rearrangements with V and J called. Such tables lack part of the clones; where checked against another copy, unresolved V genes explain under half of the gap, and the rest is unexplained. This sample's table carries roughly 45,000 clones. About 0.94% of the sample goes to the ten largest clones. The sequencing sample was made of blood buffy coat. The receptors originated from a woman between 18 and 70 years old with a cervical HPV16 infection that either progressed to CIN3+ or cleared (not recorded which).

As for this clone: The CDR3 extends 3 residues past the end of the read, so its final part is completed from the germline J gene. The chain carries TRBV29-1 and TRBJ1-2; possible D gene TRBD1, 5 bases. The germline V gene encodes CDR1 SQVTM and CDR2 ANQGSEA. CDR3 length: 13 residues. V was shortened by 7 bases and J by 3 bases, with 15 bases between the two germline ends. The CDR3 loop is CSALHRTDYGYTF. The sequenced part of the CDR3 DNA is TGCAGCGCGCTTCACAGGACGGACTATGGC.

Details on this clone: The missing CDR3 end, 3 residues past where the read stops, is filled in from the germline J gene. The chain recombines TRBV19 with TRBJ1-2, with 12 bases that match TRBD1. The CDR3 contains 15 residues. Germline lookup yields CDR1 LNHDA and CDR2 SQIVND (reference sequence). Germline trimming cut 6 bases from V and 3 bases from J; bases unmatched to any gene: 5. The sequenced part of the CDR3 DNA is TGTGCCAGTAGACCAGGGACAGGGGGCGACTATGGC. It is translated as CASRPGTGGDYG. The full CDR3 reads CASRPGTGGDYGYTF.

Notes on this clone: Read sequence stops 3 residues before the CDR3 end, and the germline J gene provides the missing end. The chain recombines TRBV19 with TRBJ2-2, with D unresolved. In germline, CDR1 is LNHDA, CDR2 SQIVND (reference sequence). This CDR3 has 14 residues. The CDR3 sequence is CASTSRATNEKLFF. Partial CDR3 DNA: TGTGCCAGTACTTCCAGAGCAACTAATGAAAAG. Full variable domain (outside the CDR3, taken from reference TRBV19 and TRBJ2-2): DGGITQSPKYLFRKEGQNVTLSCEQNLNHDAMYWYRQDPGQGLRLIYYSQIVNDFQKGDIAEGYSVSREKKESFPLTVTSAQKNPTAFYLCASTSRATNEKLFFGEGSRLTVL.

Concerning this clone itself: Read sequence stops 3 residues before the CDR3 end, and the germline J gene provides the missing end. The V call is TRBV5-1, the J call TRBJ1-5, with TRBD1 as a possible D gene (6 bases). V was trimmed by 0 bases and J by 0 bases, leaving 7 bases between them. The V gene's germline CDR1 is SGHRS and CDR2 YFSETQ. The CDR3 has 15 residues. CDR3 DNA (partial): TGCGCCAGCAGCTTGGGGACAGATAGCAATCAGCCC. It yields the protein CASSLGTDSNQP. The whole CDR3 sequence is CASSLGTDSNQPQHF.

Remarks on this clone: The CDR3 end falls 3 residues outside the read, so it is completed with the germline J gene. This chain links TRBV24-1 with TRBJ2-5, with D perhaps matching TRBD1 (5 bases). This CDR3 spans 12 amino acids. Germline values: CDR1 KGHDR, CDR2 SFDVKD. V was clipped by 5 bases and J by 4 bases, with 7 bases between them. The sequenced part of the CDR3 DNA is TGTGCCACCAGTGGTCAGGGAGAGACC. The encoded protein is CATSGQGET. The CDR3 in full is CATSGQGETQYF.

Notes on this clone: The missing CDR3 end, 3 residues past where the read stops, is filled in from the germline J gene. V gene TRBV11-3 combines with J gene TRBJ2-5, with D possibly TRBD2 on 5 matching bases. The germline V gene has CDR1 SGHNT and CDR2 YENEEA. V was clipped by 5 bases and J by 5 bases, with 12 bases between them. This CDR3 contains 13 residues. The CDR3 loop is CASSRSGRETQYF. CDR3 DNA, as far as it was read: TGTGCCAGCAGCAGAAGCGGACGGGAGACC.

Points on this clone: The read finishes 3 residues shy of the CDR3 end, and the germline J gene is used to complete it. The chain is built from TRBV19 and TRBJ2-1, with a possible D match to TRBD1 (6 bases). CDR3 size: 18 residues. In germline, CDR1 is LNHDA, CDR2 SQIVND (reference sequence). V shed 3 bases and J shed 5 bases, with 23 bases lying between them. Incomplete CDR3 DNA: TGTGCCAGTAGTATCTATTACAGGGTCCGCCTTGGAGACAATGAG. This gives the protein CASSIYYRVRLGDNE. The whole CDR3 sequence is CASSIYYRVRLGDNEQFF.

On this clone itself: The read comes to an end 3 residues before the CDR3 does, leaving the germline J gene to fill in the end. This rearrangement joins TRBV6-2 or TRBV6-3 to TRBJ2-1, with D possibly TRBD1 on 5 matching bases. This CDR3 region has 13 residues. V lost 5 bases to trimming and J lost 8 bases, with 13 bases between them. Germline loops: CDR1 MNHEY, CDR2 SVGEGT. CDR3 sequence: CASSPTQGHEQFF. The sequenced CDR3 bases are TGTGCCAGCAGTCCAACCCAGGGCCATGAG.

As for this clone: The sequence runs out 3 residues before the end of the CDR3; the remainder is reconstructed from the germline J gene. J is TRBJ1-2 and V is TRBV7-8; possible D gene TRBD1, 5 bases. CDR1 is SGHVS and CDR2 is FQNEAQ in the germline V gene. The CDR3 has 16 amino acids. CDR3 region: CASSPYRLAGGYEYTF. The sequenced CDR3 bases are TGTGCCAGCAGCCCCTACCGACTAGCGGGGGGATACGAG.

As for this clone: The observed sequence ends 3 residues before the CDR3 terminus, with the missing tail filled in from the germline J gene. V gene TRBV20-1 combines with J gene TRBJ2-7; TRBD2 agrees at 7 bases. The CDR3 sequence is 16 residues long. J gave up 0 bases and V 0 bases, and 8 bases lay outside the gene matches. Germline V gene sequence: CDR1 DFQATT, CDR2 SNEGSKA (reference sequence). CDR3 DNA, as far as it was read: TGCAGTGCTAGAGATGACGGCGGGGGTACCTCCTACGAG. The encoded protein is CSARDDGGGTSYE. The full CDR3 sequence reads CSARDDGGGTSYEQYF.